This entry concerns a single TCR beta chain. Trimming took off 0 bases at V and 7 bases at J, with 7 bases between the two ends. This CDR3 has 13 amino acids. The data were produced by immunoSEQ multiplex PCR, yet TCRdb's version contains in-frame clones alone and is incomplete. The table lists over 45,000 clones, approximately 77% of them singletons. The sample originates from a study of T cells in localized non-small cell lung cancer. This specimen was peripheral blood, taken before any cancer treatment. The chain recombines TRBV23-1 with TRBJ2-4, with a possible D match to TRBD2 (6 bases). Being an ORF, TRBV23-1 has a function that is uncertain. This clonotype originated in a man between 40 and 70 years old with stage I squamous cell lung carcinoma. CDR3 protein: CASSQSRGNIQYF. The CDR3 DNA follows: TGCGCCAGCAGTCAATCCCGGGGGAACATTCAGTACTTC.